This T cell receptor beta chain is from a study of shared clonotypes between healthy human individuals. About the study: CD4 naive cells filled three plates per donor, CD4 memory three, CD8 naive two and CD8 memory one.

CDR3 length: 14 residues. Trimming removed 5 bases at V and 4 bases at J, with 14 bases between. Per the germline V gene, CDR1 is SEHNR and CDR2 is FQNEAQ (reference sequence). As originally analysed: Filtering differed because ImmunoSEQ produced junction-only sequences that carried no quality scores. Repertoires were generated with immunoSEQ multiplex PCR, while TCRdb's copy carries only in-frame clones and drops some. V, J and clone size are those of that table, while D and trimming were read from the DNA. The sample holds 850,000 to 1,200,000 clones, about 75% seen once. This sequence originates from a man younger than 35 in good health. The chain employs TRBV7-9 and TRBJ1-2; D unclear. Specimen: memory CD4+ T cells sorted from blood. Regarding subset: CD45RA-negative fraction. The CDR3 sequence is CASSPPGRSYGYTF. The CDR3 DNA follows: TGTGCCAGCAGCCCCCCAGGCCGGTCCTATGGCTACACCTTC.